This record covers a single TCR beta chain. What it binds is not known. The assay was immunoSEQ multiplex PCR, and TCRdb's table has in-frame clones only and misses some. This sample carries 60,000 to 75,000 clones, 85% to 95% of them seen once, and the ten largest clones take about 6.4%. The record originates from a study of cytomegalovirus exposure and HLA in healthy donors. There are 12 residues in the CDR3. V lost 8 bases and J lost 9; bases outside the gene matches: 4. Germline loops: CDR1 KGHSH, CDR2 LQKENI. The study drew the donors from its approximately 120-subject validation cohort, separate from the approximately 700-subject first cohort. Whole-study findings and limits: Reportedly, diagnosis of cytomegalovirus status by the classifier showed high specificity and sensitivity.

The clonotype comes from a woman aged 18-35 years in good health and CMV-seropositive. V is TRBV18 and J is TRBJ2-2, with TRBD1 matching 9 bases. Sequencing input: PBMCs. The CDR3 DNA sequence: TGTGCCAGCGCAACAGGGGGCCGGGAGCTGTTTTTT. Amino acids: CASATGGRELFF. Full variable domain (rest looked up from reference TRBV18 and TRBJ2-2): NAGVMQNPRHLVRRRGQEARLRCSPMKGHSHVYWYRQLPEEGLKFMVYLQKENIIDESGMPKERFSAEFPKEGPSILRIQQVVRGDSAAYFCASATGGRELFFGEGSRLTVL.